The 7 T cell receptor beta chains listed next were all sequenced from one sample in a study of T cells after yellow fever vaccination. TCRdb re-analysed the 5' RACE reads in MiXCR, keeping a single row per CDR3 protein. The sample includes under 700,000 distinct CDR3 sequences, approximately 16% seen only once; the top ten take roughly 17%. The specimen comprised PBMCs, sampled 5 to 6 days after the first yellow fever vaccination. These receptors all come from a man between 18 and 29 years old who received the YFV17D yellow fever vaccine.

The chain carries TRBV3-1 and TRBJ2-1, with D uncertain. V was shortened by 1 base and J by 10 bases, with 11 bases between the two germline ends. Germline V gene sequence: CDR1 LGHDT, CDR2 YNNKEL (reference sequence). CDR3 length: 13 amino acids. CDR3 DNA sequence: TGTGCCAGCAGCCAAGTTGACCGCCAGGAGCAGTTCTTC. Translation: CASSQVDRQEQFF.

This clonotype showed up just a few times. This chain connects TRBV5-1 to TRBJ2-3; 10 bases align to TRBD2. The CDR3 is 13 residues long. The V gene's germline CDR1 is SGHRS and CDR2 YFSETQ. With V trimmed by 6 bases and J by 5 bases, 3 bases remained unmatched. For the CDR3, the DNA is TGCGCCAGCAAGAGCGGGGGGGTAGATACGCAGTATTTT. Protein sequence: CASKSGGVDTQYF.

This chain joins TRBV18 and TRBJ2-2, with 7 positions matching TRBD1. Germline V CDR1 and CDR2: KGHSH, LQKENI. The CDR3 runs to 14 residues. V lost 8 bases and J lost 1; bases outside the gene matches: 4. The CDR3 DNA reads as TGTGCCAGCCCCAGGACAGGGAACACCGGGGAGCTGTTTTTT. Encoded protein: CASPRTGNTGELFF.

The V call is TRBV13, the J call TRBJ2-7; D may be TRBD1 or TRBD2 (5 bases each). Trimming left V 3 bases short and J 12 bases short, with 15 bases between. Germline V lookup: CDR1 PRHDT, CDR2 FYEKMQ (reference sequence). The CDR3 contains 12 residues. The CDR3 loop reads CASSLGDGIWYF. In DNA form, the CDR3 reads TGTGCCAGCAGCTTGGGGGACGGCATTTGGTACTTC.

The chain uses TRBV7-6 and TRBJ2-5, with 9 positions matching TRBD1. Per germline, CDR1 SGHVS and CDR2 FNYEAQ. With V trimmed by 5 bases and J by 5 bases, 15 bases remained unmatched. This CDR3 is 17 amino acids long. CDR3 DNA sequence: TGTGCCAGCAGCCAACAGGGGGCGAGTCCCCCCCAGGAGACCCAGTACTTC. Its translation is CASSQQGASPPQETQYF. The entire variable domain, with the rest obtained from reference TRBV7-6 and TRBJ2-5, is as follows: GAGVSQSPRYKVTKRGQDVALRCDPISGHVSLYWYRQALGQGPEFLTYFNYEAQQDKSGLPNDRFSAERPEGSISTLTIQRTEQRDSAMYRCASSQQGASPPQETQYFGPGTRLLVL.

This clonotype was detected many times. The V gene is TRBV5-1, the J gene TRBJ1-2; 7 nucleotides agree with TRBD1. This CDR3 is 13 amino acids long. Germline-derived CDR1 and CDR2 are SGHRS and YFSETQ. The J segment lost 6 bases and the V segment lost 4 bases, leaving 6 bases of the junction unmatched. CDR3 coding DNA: TGCGCCAGCAGCGCAGACAGGGTTGATGGCTACACCTTC. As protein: CASSADRVDGYTF. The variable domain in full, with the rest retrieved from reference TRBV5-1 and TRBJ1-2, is KAGVTQTPRYLIKTRGQQVTLSCSPISGHRSVSWYQQTPGQGLQFLFEYFSETQRNKGNFPGRFSGRQFSNSRSEMNVSTLELGDSALYLCASSADRVDGYTFGSGTRLTVV.

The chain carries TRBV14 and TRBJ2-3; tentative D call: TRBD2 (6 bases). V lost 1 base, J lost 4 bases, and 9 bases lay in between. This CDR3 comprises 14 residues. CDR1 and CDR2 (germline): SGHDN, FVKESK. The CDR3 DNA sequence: TGTGCCAGCAGCCAAGGAACGGGGGCAGATACGCAGTATTTT. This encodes CASSQGTGADTQYF.